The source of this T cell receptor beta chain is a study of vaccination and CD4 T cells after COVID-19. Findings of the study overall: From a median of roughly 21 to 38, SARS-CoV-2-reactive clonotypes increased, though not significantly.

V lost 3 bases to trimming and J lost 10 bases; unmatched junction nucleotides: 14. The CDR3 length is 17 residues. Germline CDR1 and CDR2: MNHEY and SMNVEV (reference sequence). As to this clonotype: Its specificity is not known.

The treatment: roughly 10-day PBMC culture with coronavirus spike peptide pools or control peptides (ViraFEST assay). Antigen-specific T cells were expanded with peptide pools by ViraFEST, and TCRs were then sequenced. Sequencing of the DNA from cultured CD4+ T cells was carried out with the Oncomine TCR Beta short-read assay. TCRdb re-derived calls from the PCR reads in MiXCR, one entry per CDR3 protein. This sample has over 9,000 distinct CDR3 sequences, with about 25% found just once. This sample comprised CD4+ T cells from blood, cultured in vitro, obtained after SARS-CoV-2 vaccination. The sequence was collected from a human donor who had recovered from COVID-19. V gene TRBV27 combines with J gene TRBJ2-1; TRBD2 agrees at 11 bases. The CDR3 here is CASSFFMTSGTRVEQFF. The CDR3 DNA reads TGTGCCAGCAGTTTCTTCATGACTAGCGGGACGAGGGTGGAGCAGTTCTTC.